Listed below are T cell receptor beta chains from one sample, sequenced in a study of T cells in Graves' hyperthyroidism and ophthalmopathy. TCRdb re-called the multiplex PCR reads through MiXCR, storing one row per CDR3 protein. The sample shows fewer than 500,000 distinct CDR3 sequences, approximately 14% of them seen only once. The sequenced sample was blood. The receptors come from a man younger than 35 with Graves' ophthalmopathy. The CDR3 runs from the conserved cysteine through the conserved F or W. Fields, in order: CDR3 protein, CDR3 DNA, J gene, D gene, clone size, V gene. A D gene is named only where the DNA matches it firmly. The size field is filled for only some rows; it gives once, few, many or a size class.

CDR3aa: CASPSTSLNQGSNQPQHF
CDR3nt: TGCGCCAGCCCCTCAACGTCATTAAATCAGGGTAGCAATCAGCCCCAGCATTTT
j_gene: TRBJ1-5
d_gene: -
abundance: many
v_gene: TRBV5-1

CDR3aa: CASSYSSSTSTDTQYF
CDR3nt: TGTGCCAGCAGTTACTCTAGCTCTACAAGCACAGATACGCAGTATTTT
j_gene: TRBJ2-3
d_gene: -
abundance: many
v_gene: TRBV6-5

CDR3aa: CASSLTGGQGETQYF
CDR3nt: TGTGCCAGCAGCTTAACGGGAGGTCAGGGGGAGACCCAGTACTTC
j_gene: TRBJ2-5
d_gene: -
abundance: many
v_gene: TRBV7-3

CDR3aa: CSAPPIGQGAYEQYF
CDR3nt: TGCAGTGCTCCACCGATTGGTCAGGGAGCCTACGAGCAGTACTTC
j_gene: TRBJ2-7
d_gene: -
abundance: many
v_gene: TRBV20-1

CDR3aa: CASSLGGGRLLGQFF
CDR3nt: TGCGCCAGCAGCTTAGGCGGCGGGAGATTATTGGGGCAGTTCTTC
j_gene: TRBJ2-1
d_gene: TRBD2
abundance: many
v_gene: TRBV5-1

CDR3aa: CASSVDRFTDTQYF
CDR3nt: TGTGCCAGCAGTGTTGACAGATTCACAGATACGCAGTATTTT
j_gene: TRBJ2-3
d_gene: -
abundance: many
v_gene: TRBV6-1

CDR3aa: CASSSPDSLSNQPQHF
CDR3nt: TGTGCCAGCAGTTCACCTGACAGCCTAAGCAATCAGCCCCAGCATTTT
j_gene: TRBJ1-5
d_gene: -
abundance: many
v_gene: TRBV12-3/TRBV12-4

CDR3aa: CASNSYMNTEAFF
CDR3nt: TGTGCCAGCAACAGCTACATGAACACTGAAGCTTTCTTT
j_gene: TRBJ1-1
d_gene: -
abundance: many
v_gene: TRBV6-1

CDR3aa: CASSSTLAGVYEQYF
CDR3nt: TGTGCCAGCAGTTCTACCCTAGCGGGAGTCTACGAGCAGTACTTC
j_gene: TRBJ2-7
d_gene: TRBD2
abundance: few
v_gene: TRBV27

CDR3aa: CASRTTSGTQETPYF
CDR3nt: TGTGCCAGCAGGACGACTAGCGGGACACAAGAGACCCCGTACTTC
j_gene: TRBJ2-5
d_gene: TRBD2
abundance: -
v_gene: TRBV6-2/TRBV6-3

CDR3aa: CASSLGLGREETQYF
CDR3nt: TGTGCCAGCAGCTTAGGTCTAGGGAGGGAAGAGACCCAGTACTTC
j_gene: TRBJ2-5
d_gene: TRBD2
abundance: many
v_gene: TRBV7-9

CDR3aa: CARVFIGLADYEQYF
CDR3nt: TGTGCCAGAGTCTTTATCGGACTAGCTGACTACGAGCAGTACTTC
j_gene: TRBJ2-7
d_gene: TRBD2
abundance: -
v_gene: TRBV6-4

CDR3aa: CASSVATVSSYEQYF
CDR3nt: TGTGCCAGCAGCGTAGCTACAGTGAGCTCCTACGAGCAGTACTTC
j_gene: TRBJ2-7
d_gene: -
abundance: -
v_gene: TRBV9

CDR3aa: CASSESADQPQHF
CDR3nt: TGCGCCAGCAGTGAGTCAGCCGATCAGCCCCAGCATTTT
j_gene: TRBJ1-5
d_gene: -
abundance: -
v_gene: TRBV10-2

CDR3aa: CSGISRVGETQYF
CDR3nt: TGCAGTGGAATTTCAAGGGTGGGAGAGACCCAGTACTTC
j_gene: TRBJ2-5
d_gene: -
abundance: many
v_gene: TRBV20-1

CDR3aa: CASSLELAKYF
CDR3nt: TGTGCCAGCAGCTTAGAGCTAGCTAAGTATTTT
j_gene: TRBJ2-3
d_gene: -
abundance: many
v_gene: TRBV13

CDR3aa: CATSKGEGSTDTQYF
CDR3nt: TGTGCCACCAGCAAGGGGGAGGGGAGCACAGATACGCAGTATTTT
j_gene: TRBJ2-3
d_gene: -
abundance: few
v_gene: TRBV15

CDR3aa: CASSQGGRGVSYEQYF
CDR3nt: TGCGCCAGCAGCCAGGGCGGGAGAGGGGTCTCCTACGAGCAGTACTTC
j_gene: TRBJ2-7
d_gene: TRBD2
abundance: -
v_gene: TRBV4-1

CDR3aa: CASSPHPGQGTDTQYF
CDR3nt: TGCGCCAGCAGCCCTCACCCGGGACAGGGGACAGATACGCAGTATTTT
j_gene: TRBJ2-3
d_gene: TRBD1
abundance: few
v_gene: TRBV4-1

CDR3aa: CASSQDLGDTQYF
CDR3nt: TGTGCCAGCAGCCAAGATCTGGGGGATACGCAGTATTTT
j_gene: TRBJ2-3
d_gene: -
abundance: many
v_gene: TRBV3-1

CDR3aa: CASSPRSNSGYTF
CDR3nt: TGTGCCAGCAGTCCCCGTTCGAACTCTGGCTACACCTTC
j_gene: TRBJ1-2
d_gene: -
abundance: many
v_gene: TRBV12-3/TRBV12-4

CDR3aa: CASRQGSYNSPLHF
CDR3nt: TGTGCCAGCAGGCAGGGGTCCTATAATTCACCCCTCCACTTT
j_gene: TRBJ1-6
d_gene: -
abundance: many
v_gene: TRBV2

CDR3aa: CASSFQGPSETQYF
CDR3nt: TGTGCCAGCAGTTTCCAGGGTCCATCAGAGACCCAGTACTTC
j_gene: TRBJ2-5
d_gene: -
abundance: many
v_gene: TRBV12-3/TRBV12-4

CDR3aa: CASRQGAGRETQYF
CDR3nt: TGTGCCAGCAGGCAGGGAGCGGGGCGAGAGACCCAGTACTTC
j_gene: TRBJ2-5
d_gene: TRBD2
abundance: many
v_gene: TRBV6-1

CDR3aa: CASSPQQVSALEQFF
CDR3nt: TGTGCCAGCAGCCCCCAACAGGTATCGGCGCTTGAGCAGTTCTTC
j_gene: TRBJ2-1
d_gene: -
abundance: many
v_gene: TRBV3-1

CDR3aa: CAIRVGLAGTYEQYF
CDR3nt: TGTGCCATCAGGGTAGGACTAGCGGGAACCTACGAGCAGTACTTC
j_gene: TRBJ2-7
d_gene: TRBD2
abundance: many
v_gene: TRBV10-3

CDR3aa: CASSIRTGGPYEQYF
CDR3nt: TGCGCCAGCAGCATCCGGACAGGGGGACCCTACGAGCAGTACTTC
j_gene: TRBJ2-7
d_gene: TRBD1
abundance: many
v_gene: TRBV5-1

CDR3aa: CASSQELGGWHEQYF
CDR3nt: TGTGCCAGCAGCCAAGAGTTGGGGGGGTGGCACGAGCAGTACTTC
j_gene: TRBJ2-7
d_gene: TRBD2
abundance: few
v_gene: TRBV3-1

CDR3aa: CASSVDLGSTGELFF
CDR3nt: TGTGCCAGCAGCGTAGACCTGGGAAGCACCGGGGAGCTGTTTTTT
j_gene: TRBJ2-2
d_gene: -
abundance: few
v_gene: TRBV9

CDR3aa: CASSTQGAGTDTQYF
CDR3nt: TGTGCCAGCAGTACCCAGGGGGCGGGCACAGATACGCAGTATTTT
j_gene: TRBJ2-3
d_gene: TRBD1
abundance: -
v_gene: TRBV6-1

CDR3aa: CASSLVESSYNEQFF
CDR3nt: TGCGCCAGCAGCTTGGTCGAGAGCTCCTACAATGAGCAGTTCTTC
j_gene: TRBJ2-1
d_gene: -
abundance: many
v_gene: TRBV5-1

CDR3aa: CASSSSGRGYNEQFF
CDR3nt: TGTGCCAGCAGTTCTAGCGGGAGGGGTTACAATGAGCAGTTCTTC
j_gene: TRBJ2-1
d_gene: TRBD2
abundance: many
v_gene: TRBV12-3/TRBV12-4

CDR3aa: CASSIERGATDTQYF
CDR3nt: TGTGCCAGTAGTATAGAGCGGGGGGCGACAGATACGCAGTATTTT
j_gene: TRBJ2-3
d_gene: TRBD2
abundance: few
v_gene: TRBV19

CDR3aa: CASRPPSGSVFVETQYF
CDR3nt: TGTGCCAGCAGACCCCCTAGCGGGAGTGTGTTTGTTGAGACCCAGTACTTC
j_gene: TRBJ2-5
d_gene: TRBD2
abundance: many
v_gene: TRBV7-9

CDR3aa: CASSIGSRGIGEAFF
CDR3nt: TGTGCCAGTAGTATAGGCTCCAGGGGAATAGGTGAAGCTTTCTTT
j_gene: TRBJ1-1
d_gene: -
abundance: few
v_gene: TRBV19

CDR3aa: CAISDRTSYNEQFF
CDR3nt: TGTGCCATCAGTGACCGGACAAGTTACAATGAGCAGTTCTTC
j_gene: TRBJ2-1
d_gene: -
abundance: many
v_gene: TRBV10-3

CDR3aa: CASSFSRRYGYTF
CDR3nt: TGTGCCAGCAGCTTCTCTCGTCGCTATGGCTACACCTTC
j_gene: TRBJ1-2
d_gene: -
abundance: many
v_gene: TRBV11-2

CDR3aa: CASSVYPSQMTEAFF
CDR3nt: TGTGCCAGCAGCGTATACCCCAGCCAGATGACTGAAGCTTTCTTT
j_gene: TRBJ1-1
d_gene: -
abundance: many
v_gene: TRBV11-2

CDR3aa: CASSLIGRSDTQYF
CDR3nt: TGTGCCAGCAGTTTGATCGGGAGGTCAGATACGCAGTATTTT
j_gene: TRBJ2-3
d_gene: TRBD2
abundance: many
v_gene: TRBV12-3/TRBV12-4

CDR3aa: CASSSIAGGPVEQFF
CDR3nt: TGTGCCAGCAGCTCGATAGCGGGAGGGCCGGTTGAGCAGTTCTTC
j_gene: TRBJ2-1
d_gene: TRBD2
abundance: many
v_gene: TRBV11-3

CDR3aa: CASSETGGGYGYTF
CDR3nt: TGTGCCAGCAGTGAAACAGGGGGGGGCTATGGCTACACCTTC
j_gene: TRBJ1-2
d_gene: TRBD1
abundance: many
v_gene: TRBV2

CDR3aa: CSVGAGTSTDTQYF
CDR3nt: TGCAGCGTTGGAGCGGGGACTAGCACAGATACGCAGTATTTT
j_gene: TRBJ2-3
d_gene: TRBD2
abundance: few
v_gene: TRBV29-1

CDR3aa: CASSINYKNEQFF
CDR3nt: TGTGCCAGTAGTATAAACTACAAGAATGAGCAGTTCTTC
j_gene: TRBJ2-1
d_gene: -
abundance: -
v_gene: TRBV19

CDR3aa: CSARDTGDQETQYF
CDR3nt: TGCAGTGCTAGAGATACGGGGGATCAAGAGACCCAGTACTTC
j_gene: TRBJ2-5
d_gene: -
abundance: -
v_gene: TRBV20-1

CDR3aa: CAIRPRTGESTDTQYF
CDR3nt: TGTGCCATCAGACCCCGGACAGGGGAGAGCACAGATACGCAGTATTTT
j_gene: TRBJ2-3
d_gene: TRBD1
abundance: many
v_gene: TRBV10-3

CDR3aa: CASSSRWGGAYNEQFF
CDR3nt: TGTGCCAGCAGCTCCAGATGGGGGGGGGCCTACAATGAGCAGTTCTTC
j_gene: TRBJ2-1
d_gene: TRBD2
abundance: -
v_gene: TRBV7-8

CDR3aa: CSAGGRTGFDGYTF
CDR3nt: TGCAGTGCAGGGGGACGGACAGGGTTTGATGGCTACACCTTC
j_gene: TRBJ1-2
d_gene: TRBD1
abundance: -
v_gene: TRBV20-1

CDR3aa: CASGLVDRGDDEQFF
CDR3nt: TGTGCTAGTGGTTTGGTCGACAGGGGGGACGATGAGCAGTTCTTC
j_gene: TRBJ2-1
d_gene: TRBD1
abundance: many
v_gene: TRBV12-5

CDR3aa: CASSFEGLAGAKFYEQYF
CDR3nt: TGTGCCAGCAGCTTCGAGGGACTAGCGGGAGCGAAATTCTACGAGCAGTACTTC
j_gene: TRBJ2-7
d_gene: TRBD2
abundance: -
v_gene: TRBV5-4

CDR3aa: CASDSGVPGTSGMGEQFF
CDR3nt: TGTGCCAGCGACTCAGGGGTCCCCGGGACTAGCGGGATGGGGGAGCAGTTCTTC
j_gene: TRBJ2-1
d_gene: TRBD2
abundance: -
v_gene: TRBV6-1

CDR3aa: CASSPSAGSYNEQFF
CDR3nt: TGTGCCAGCTCACCATCAGCGGGCTCCTACAATGAGCAGTTCTTC
j_gene: TRBJ2-1
d_gene: -
abundance: many
v_gene: TRBV18

CDR3aa: CASSSYRGYENTEAFF
CDR3nt: TGTGCCAGCAGCTCCTACAGGGGGTACGAGAACACTGAAGCTTTCTTT
j_gene: TRBJ1-1
d_gene: TRBD1
abundance: few
v_gene: TRBV5-8

CDR3aa: CSVDPPGGETQYF
CDR3nt: TGCAGCGTTGACCCCCCAGGGGGGGAGACCCAGTACTTC
j_gene: TRBJ2-5
d_gene: -
abundance: many
v_gene: TRBV29-1

CDR3aa: CASSPYGTANNSPLHF
CDR3nt: TGTGCCAGCAGTCCGTATGGGACAGCTAATAATTCACCCCTCCACTTT
j_gene: TRBJ1-6
d_gene: TRBD1
abundance: -
v_gene: TRBV7-8

CDR3aa: CASSAQLPGLYGYTF
CDR3nt: TGTGCCAGCAGTGCTCAACTGCCGGGACTTTATGGCTACACCTTC
j_gene: TRBJ1-2
d_gene: -
abundance: few
v_gene: TRBV6-1

CDR3aa: CASSWTGHNGYTF
CDR3nt: TGTGCCAGCAGTTGGACAGGGCACAATGGCTACACCTTC
j_gene: TRBJ1-2
d_gene: TRBD1
abundance: -
v_gene: TRBV6-1